This T cell receptor beta chain stems from a study of PD-1 blockade in classical Hodgkin lymphoma. Using immunoSEQ multiplex PCR, the repertoire was profiled, and TCRdb retains in-frame clones only, with some absent. The table lists 30,000 to 40,000 clones, approximately 92% of them singletons. On this clone itself: The antigen remains unidentified.

Study-wide results and caveats: According to reports, newly diagnosed patients had lower baseline TCR diversity than healthy donors, and relapsed/refractory patients had lower baseline TCR diversity still. Complete responders' diversity at baseline resembled that of newly diagnosed patients.

Patients all relapsed after autologous stem cell transplantation, and there was variation in brentuximab vedotin exposure. From thawed PBMCs, CD4+ T cells were purified using magnetic negative selection. CDR3 size: 15 residues. Germline CDR1 reads MGHRA; CDR2 reads YSYEKL. The V gene lost 3 bases and the J gene lost 2 bases, with 14 bases spanning the gap. The material sequenced was CD4+ T cells from blood, taken at baseline. The receptor's source is a human donor with classical Hodgkin lymphoma. The J gene is TRBJ2-7, the V gene TRBV4-1, with D maybe TRBD1 (6 bases). In nucleotides, the CDR3 is TGCGCCAGCAGCCACTCAGGGGCAGGACCCTACGAGCAGTACTTC. Amino acids: CASSHSGAGPYEQYF.